What follows are 21 T cell receptor beta chains derived from one specimen sequenced in a study of CXCR3-negative and CXCR3-positive naive CD8 T cells. Carrying UMI labels, the TRB cDNA libraries were prepared through 5' RACE. TCRdb re-called the 5' RACE reads, yielding one record per CDR3 amino acid sequence without DNA. This repertoire includes 92,000 or so distinct CDR3 sequences. The material sequenced was naive CXCR3- CD8+ T cells from blood. Stated subset: CD45RO-CCR7+CD27+CD95- naive CD8+ T cells lacking CXCR3 (TNR3-). These receptors originate from a human donor in good health. Some clones in this sample may be carry-over from other donors' samples.

The chain carries TRBV9 and TRBJ2-1; TCRdb indicates TRBD1, and absent DNA this call remains unverified. In germline, CDR1 is SGDLS, CDR2 YYNGEE. This CDR3 is built from 17 residues. CDR3: CASSVFPSGTGQNEQFF.

The J gene is TRBJ2-2, the V gene TRBV19; TCRdb outputs TRBD1, but without DNA this stays unchecked. Germline-derived CDR1 and CDR2 are LNHDA and SQIVND (reference sequence). This CDR3 spans 12 amino acids. The CDR3 sequence: CASEQGTGELVF.

The chain employs TRBV29-1 and TRBJ2-2; TCRdb picks TRBD1, but there is no DNA to check that call. The CDR3 extends over 12 amino acids. The V gene's germline CDR1 is SQVTM and CDR2 ANQGSEA. CDR3 region: CSVVGLSGELFF.

The chain couples TRBV13 to TRBJ2-1. Per germline, CDR1 PRHDT and CDR2 FYEKMQ (reference sequence). The CDR3 extends over 15 amino acids. The CDR3 is CASSHTRSSYNEQFF.

The rearrangement joins TRBV7-9 to TRBJ2-7; TCRdb designates TRBD2, a call that cannot be tested without DNA. The CDR3 extends over 17 amino acids. Germline CDR1 SEHNR, CDR2 FQNEAQ (reference sequence). The CDR3 loop reads CASSLYPLAGAQYEQYF.

The chain recombines TRBV27 with TRBJ2-3. This CDR3 contains 15 residues. Germline CDR1 and CDR2: MNHEY and SMNVEV (reference sequence). The CDR3 sequence is CASSLEQPSTDTQYF.

The chain carries TRBV4-3 and TRBJ2-1; TCRdb picks TRBD1, but there is no DNA to check that call. Germline V gene sequence: CDR1 LGHNA, CDR2 YSLEER. The length of the CDR3 is 16 residues. This CDR3 is CASSQDRDSSYNEQFF.

The chain uses TRBV4-3 and TRBJ2-2; lacking DNA, the TRBD2 call made by TCRdb goes unchecked. Germline lookup yields CDR1 LGHNA and CDR2 YSLEER. The CDR3 has 17 amino acids. The CDR3 protein is CASSQGTGAGEPGELFF.

The chain combines TRBV15 with TRBJ2-7; TCRdb proposes TRBD1, but this gene call is untestable without DNA. The CDR3 is 15 residues long. Germline V gene data show CDR1 as LNHNV and CDR2 as YYDKDF (reference sequence). The CDR3 reads CATSQRLAGNHEQYF.

This CDR3 reads CASKGVDEQFF. J is TRBJ2-1 and V is TRBV7-9; TCRdb calls TRBD1, which cannot be checked without DNA. CDR3 length: 11 amino acids. Germline V CDR1 and CDR2: SEHNR, FQNEAQ (reference sequence).

V and J are TRBV4-3 and TRBJ2-7. CDR1 is LGHNA and CDR2 is YSLEER in the germline V gene. The CDR3 consists of 13 residues. CDR3 loop: CASSQNRDYEQYF.

The chain employs TRBV12-3 or TRBV12-4 and TRBJ2-1. The CDR3 runs 18 residues. CDR3 amino acids: CASSLVGSSSVLFNEQFF.

This chain joins TRBV29-1 and TRBJ2-5; TCRdb outputs TRBD1, but without DNA this stays unchecked. Germline V gene lookup returns CDR1 SQVTM and CDR2 ANQGSEA. The CDR3 totals 13 residues. The chain's CDR3 is CSVEGQGQETQYF.

This sequence joins TRBV25-1 and TRBJ2-1. The germline V gene has CDR1 MGHDK and CDR2 SYGVNS. The CDR3 is 14 residues long. CDR3 sequence reads: CASSGQASWNEQFF.

V gene TRBV4-3 combines with J gene TRBJ2-5; TCRdb indicates TRBD2, and absent DNA this call remains unverified. The CDR3 totals 16 residues. Germline lookup yields CDR1 LGHNA and CDR2 YSLEER. CDR3 sequence reads: CASSQDHGQGGETQYF.

This chain links TRBV4-1 with TRBJ2-3; TCRdb's D call of TRBD1 is untestable without DNA. The CDR3 consists of 16 residues. Germline V gene sequence: CDR1 MGHRA, CDR2 YSYEKL. This chain's CDR3 is CASSTYPGRQTDTQYF.

V gene TRBV19 combines with J gene TRBJ1-2. Germline CDR1 is LNHDA and CDR2 is SQIVND (reference sequence). The CDR3 length is 12 residues. CDR3 region: CASSIMGSGYTF.

The CDR3 loop reads CASSLDVITYEQYF. The chain employs TRBV7-8 and TRBJ2-7. Germline V gene data show CDR1 as SGHVS and CDR2 as FQNEAQ. This CDR3 has 14 amino acids.

The gene calls are TRBV9 and TRBJ1-3. Germline V gene sequence: CDR1 SGDLS, CDR2 YYNGEE. The CDR3 sequence is 17 residues long. The CDR3 spells CASSDTWGSSSGNTIYF.

The chain employs TRBV4-1 and TRBJ2-7. The CDR3 totals 15 residues. The germline V gene has CDR1 MGHRA and CDR2 YSYEKL. The chain's CDR3 is CASSQDMGRTYEQYF.

The rearrangement uses TRBV7-8 and TRBJ1-4; TCRdb calls TRBD1, which cannot be checked without DNA. This CDR3 has 15 amino acids. The germline gives CDR1 SGHVS, CDR2 FQNEAQ. CDR3 region: CASSSPGPRGEKLFF.